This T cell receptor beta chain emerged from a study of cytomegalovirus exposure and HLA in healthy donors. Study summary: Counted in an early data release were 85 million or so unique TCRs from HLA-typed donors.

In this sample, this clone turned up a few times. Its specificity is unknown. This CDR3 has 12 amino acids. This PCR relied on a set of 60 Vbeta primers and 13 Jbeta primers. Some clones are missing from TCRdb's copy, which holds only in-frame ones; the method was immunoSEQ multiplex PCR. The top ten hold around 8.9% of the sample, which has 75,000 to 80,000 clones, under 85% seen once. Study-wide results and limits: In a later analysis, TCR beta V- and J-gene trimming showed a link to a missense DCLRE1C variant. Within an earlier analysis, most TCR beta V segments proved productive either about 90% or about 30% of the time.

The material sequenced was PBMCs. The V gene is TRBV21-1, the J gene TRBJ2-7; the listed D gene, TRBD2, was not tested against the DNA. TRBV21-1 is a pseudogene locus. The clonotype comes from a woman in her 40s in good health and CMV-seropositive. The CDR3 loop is CASSPLSYEQYF. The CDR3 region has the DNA TGTGCCAGCAGCCCCCTTTCGTACGAGCAGTACTTC.